This T cell receptor beta chain was sequenced during a study of blood T cells in healthy people across ages. The authors ran a second PCR of about 7 to 11 cycles using a sample-barcoded 5' primer and a J-beta primer mix. Every sample produced at least 3 million CDR3-containing paired-end reads. TCRdb recomputed calls from the 5' RACE reads with MiXCR, one row per CDR3 protein. Here the sample spans some 690,000 distinct CDR3 sequences, over 20% being singletons. The germline V gene has CDR1 SGHTA and CDR2 FQGNSA. V lost 4 bases and J lost 7; bases outside the gene matches: 6. This CDR3 comprises 15 residues. As concerns this clonotype: Antigen unknown.

Broader study findings: Not knowing donor CMV status may have confounded expanded clonotype changes. Estimates of diversity drawn from one million T cells were considered underestimates.

Per sample, no less than 5.5 micrograms of total RNA were extracted. This clonotype was sampled from a man between 65 and 80 years old in good health. The chain couples TRBV7-2 to TRBJ1-5; 11 positions match TRBD1. The specimen sequenced was blood. CDR3 in DNA: TGTGCCAGCAGCTCCCGGACAGGGGGCAGGCAGCCCCAGCATTTT. It specifies CASSSRTGGRQPQHF.